This TCR beta chain is from a study of blood T cell repertoires in COVID-19 (dated by TCRdb to about 2020). Context from the whole study: The collaborator samples originated in the United States, Italy and Spain and spanned the acute and convalescent phases of COVID-19. The prospective study material was composed of cDNA or gDNA derived from T cells, B-cell-depleted T cells, or PBMCs. Deeply sampled blood TCRbeta repertoires from subjects exposed to, actively infected with, or recovered from COVID-19 were included in the dataset. The repertoires were made available in a free public database intended to serve as a resource for research on the immune response to SARS-CoV-2. The samples were drawn from two sources: the first 160 participants of the ongoing ImmuneRACE study, and fewer than 1,500 subjects contributed by 6 global collaborators. Sample metadata almost always included a de-identified subject ID, COVID-19 status, age in years and sex. Where available, HLA class I and class II types were obtained from metadata supplied by the sample provider rather than from assay-based typing.

The collaborating institutions used their own protocols to collect whole blood in K2EDTA tubes. For TCRbeta analysis, collaborator samples were shipped as frozen whole blood, as isolated PBMCs, or as DNA extracted from either sample type. TCRbeta CDR3 regions were amplified from genomic DNA using the immunoSEQ Assay, a bias-controlled multiplex PCR. Under the source paper's analysis protocol: Nucleated cell counts per sample were estimated from amplification of reference gene primers within the assay. To quantify the absolute abundance of each unique TCRbeta CDR3 rearrangement, sequence reads were collapsed and filtered. For each sample, productive Simpson clonality was calculated as the square root of Simpson's diversity index over productive rearrangements. The table comes from immuneACCESS by way of TCRdb, which keeps in-frame sequences with V and J called. Part of the clones is missing from these tables; in studies checked, under half for an unresolved V gene and the rest for unknown reasons. V, J and clone size reflect that table, while D and trimming were determined from the DNA. This sample holds some 52,000 clones; 90% were observed only once. The ten largest account for about 3.4% of the sample.

Concerning this clone itself: Its antigen target is currently unknown. There are no base qualities to consult, and no much larger clone falls within one base.

The full study reports these points: The quantity of clinical and demographic metadata differed by source and by participant and was supplied without curation.

CDR1 and CDR2 are read off the germline V gene (reference sequence) as MNHEY and SMNVEV. V and J are truncated by 0 bases and 6 bases respectively, leaving an intervening sequence of 9 bases. The CDR3 contains 14 residues, cysteine and phenylalanine counted. Solely the CDR3 DNA is kept, with 42 bases framed from the first base. The clonotype was recovered from a human donor in a cohort sampled during active COVID-19. The chain employs TRBV27 and TRBJ2-4; TRBD1 is possibly the D segment (5 matching bases). Sequenced input: peripheral blood. The bases are TGTGCCAGCAGTTTATCCTTGGGGCGAAACATTCAGTACTTC. Its coded protein is CASSLSLGRNIQYF.